Below are 28 T cell receptor beta chains sequenced from a single sample in a study of Graves' ophthalmopathy and Graves' hyperthyroidism. The study amplified TCR beta CDR3 regions using RNA transcripts. HTBI primers were employed in first-round RT-PCR, then a second-round multiplex PCR followed. TCRdb re-called the multiplex PCR reads through MiXCR, storing one row per CDR3 protein. The table records 900,000 to 1,200,000 distinct CDR3 sequences, 35% to 45% of them present only once. Sequenced material: peripheral blood or thyroid tissue (not recorded which). Source of these receptors: an adult man with Graves' hyperthyroidism.

The gene calls are TRBV7-3 and TRBJ2-6; tentative D call: TRBD1 (5 bases). The CDR3 is 13 residues long. The germline V and J ends were trimmed by 4 bases and 10 bases, with 11 bases remaining between them. Germline CDR1 is SGHTA and CDR2 is FQGTGA. CDR3 in amino acids: CASSSQQANVLTF. Written as DNA, the CDR3 is TGTGCCAGCAGCTCTCAACAGGCGAACGTCCTGACTTTC.

The chain has TRBV2 and TRBJ2-7, with 7 positions matching TRBD2. This CDR3 spans 11 amino acids. Trimming cost V 11 bases and J 4 bases; bases outside gene matches: 5. Germline CDR1 SNHLY, CDR2 FYNNEI. DNA for the CDR3: TGTGCCTGGATGGGGGGGTACGAGCAGTACTTC. Protein: CAWMGGYEQYF. Combining the CDR3 with reference TRBV2 and TRBJ2-7 gives the whole variable domain EPEVTQTPSHQVTQMGQEVILRCVPISNHLYFYWYRQILGQKVEFLVSFYNNEISEKSEIFDDQFSVERPDGSNFTLKIRSTKLEDSAMYFCAWMGGYEQYFGPGTRLTVT.

This clonotype was counted a few times. Germline is not matched at one junction end, which may reflect a read error. The chain is built from TRBV5-1 and TRBJ1-1; D is perhaps TRBD1 (5 bases). CDR1 is SGHRS, CDR2 YFSETQ, per germline. The CDR3 length is 15 residues. This chain's CDR3 is CASSFSGQGSAEAFF. CDR3 DNA: TGTGCCAGCAGTTTTTCCGGGCAGGGAAGCGCTGAAGCTTTCTTT. Full variable domain (rest looked up from reference TRBV5-1 and TRBJ1-1): KAGVTQTPRYLIKTRGQQVTLSCSPISGHRSVSWYQQTPGQGLQFLFEYFSETQRNKGNFPGRFSGRQFSNSRSEMNVSTLELGDSALYLCASSFSGQGSAEAFFGQGTRLTVV.

This clonotype has ten or more counts. V is TRBV14 and J is TRBJ2-5; D not resolved. This CDR3 has 13 residues. Germline values: CDR1 SGHDN, CDR2 FVKESK. V lost 4 bases, J lost 3 bases, and 9 bases lay in between. Here the CDR3 reads CASSPIGEETQYF. For the CDR3, the DNA is TGTGCCAGCAGCCCAATCGGAGAAGAGACCCAGTACTTC.

In its sample, this clonotype was seen many times. The chain joins TRBV29-1 to TRBJ2-5; 10 nucleotides agree with TRBD1. The CDR3 extends over 13 amino acids. Germline values: CDR1 SQVTM, CDR2 ANQGSEA. The V gene end was trimmed by 3 bases and the J gene end by 4 bases; junction bases not matched to a gene: 2. DNA of the CDR3: TGCAGCGTTGAGGACAGGGGGGCAGAGACCCAGTACTTC. Its protein product is CSVEDRGAETQYF. Complete variable domain (other parts from reference TRBV29-1 and TRBJ2-5): SAVISQKPSRDICQRGTSLTIQCQVDSQVTMMFWYRQQPGQSLTLIATANQGSEATYESGFVIDKFPISRPNLTFSTLTVSNMSPEDSSIYLCSVEDRGAETQYFGPGTRLLVL.

This clonotype was counted at least ten times. The chain recombines TRBV10-3 with TRBJ2-7, with TRBD1 identical over 10 bases. V shed 6 bases, J shed 2 bases, and the junction held 4 bases outside the gene matches. Germline loops: CDR1 ENHRY, CDR2 SYGVKD. This CDR3 comprises 14 residues. CDR3: CAIRTGQGTYEQYF. The CDR3 bases are TGTGCCATCAGGACGGGACAGGGGACCTACGAGCAGTACTTC.

The table lists this clonotype with many counts. The chain employs TRBV7-6 and TRBJ2-5; 9 bases fit TRBD2. The CDR3 contains 17 residues. After removal of 2 bases from V and 5 bases from J, the junction contained 12 bases not matched to a gene. Germline-derived CDR1 and CDR2 are SGHVS and FNYEAQ. For the CDR3, the DNA is TGTGCCAGCAGCTTAAAAAGGCTAGCGGGGAGGAAGGAGACCCAGTACTTC. Residues: CASSLKRLAGRKETQYF. Complete variable domain (other parts from reference TRBV7-6 and TRBJ2-5): GAGVSQSPRYKVTKRGQDVALRCDPISGHVSLYWYRQALGQGPEFLTYFNYEAQQDKSGLPNDRFSAERPEGSISTLTIQRTEQRDSAMYRCASSLKRLAGRKETQYFGPGTRLLVL.

The chain combines TRBV30 with TRBJ2-5; D is uncertain. The V end was cut by 4 bases, the J end by 2 bases, with 11 bases between. Looked up from germline, CDR1 is GTSNPN and CDR2 is SVGIG (reference sequence). This CDR3 has 13 amino acids. In DNA, the CDR3 is TGTGCCTGGAATAGGCACGGTCAAGAGACCCAGTACTTC. This codes for CAWNRHGQETQYF.

This clonotype was counted between two and nine times. This chain links TRBV2 with TRBJ2-5; D possibly matches TRBD1 or TRBD2 (6 bases each). The CDR3 is made up of 14 amino acids. Germline CDR1 is SNHLY and CDR2 is FYNNEI. V shed 8 bases and J shed 8 bases, with 21 bases lying between them. This CDR3 reads CASLVFDRGDTQYF. The CDR3 DNA reads as TGTGCCAGCCTGGTGTTTGATAGGGGGGATACCCAGTACTTC.

The genes are TRBV20-1 and TRBJ2-5; weak D call: TRBD1 (5 bases). Trimming took off 3 bases at V and 5 bases at J, with 10 bases between the two ends. Germline CDR1 DFQATT, CDR2 SNEGSKA (reference sequence). CDR3 length: 12 amino acids. In nucleotides, the CDR3 is TGCAGTGCTAGCCGACAGCCGGAGACCCAGTACTTC. This codes for CSASRQPETQYF.

The sample holds a few counts of this clonotype. V usage is TRBV5-1 and J usage is TRBJ2-7; 11 positions match TRBD2. The germline V gene has CDR1 SGHRS and CDR2 YFSETQ. CDR3 length: 15 residues. J was trimmed by 5 bases and V by 4 bases; bases with no gene match: 8. The CDR3 nucleotides read TGCGCCAGCAGCCCCGGGACTAGCGGATCCCACGAGCAGTACTTC. This codes for CASSPGTSGSHEQYF. Based on the CDR3 plus reference TRBV5-1 and TRBJ2-7, the full variable domain is KAGVTQTPRYLIKTRGQQVTLSCSPISGHRSVSWYQQTPGQGLQFLFEYFSETQRNKGNFPGRFSGRQFSNSRSEMNVSTLELGDSALYLCASSPGTSGSHEQYFGPGTRLTVT.

This chain connects TRBV7-2 to TRBJ2-7; tentative D call: TRBD2 (6 bases). The length of the CDR3 is 13 residues. Germline values: CDR1 SGHTA, CDR2 FQGNSA. V was pared by 7 bases and J by 2 bases, with 12 bases between. In DNA form, the CDR3 reads TGTGCCAGCACGAAGACTAGTACCTACGAGCAGTACTTC. Translation gives CASTKTSTYEQYF.

The chain combines TRBV7-2 with TRBJ1-2, with 12 positions matching TRBD1. V lost 3 bases to trimming and J lost 7 bases; unmatched junction nucleotides: 9. The germline CDR1 and CDR2 sequences are SGHTA and FQGNSA. This CDR3 has 16 residues. The chain's CDR3 is CASSLPTGQGASGYTF. The CDR3 DNA reads as TGTGCCAGCAGCTTGCCAACGGGACAGGGGGCTAGTGGCTACACCTTC.

This clonotype was seen repeatedly, ten times or more. The V gene is TRBV9, the J gene TRBJ1-6; perhaps TRBD1 as D (6 bases). V lost 3 bases and J 8 bases, leaving 15 bases between the germline ends. The length of the CDR3 is 15 residues. Germline V gene lookup returns CDR1 SGDLS and CDR2 YYNGEE. CDR3 sequence (DNA): TGTGCCAGCAGCGCCCCTCAGGGGTTGGATTCACCCCTCCACTTT. It yields the protein CASSAPQGLDSPLHF.

This clonotype occurred many times. The V call is TRBV10-3, the J call TRBJ1-2; a possible D gene is TRBD1 (5 bases). This CDR3 has 13 amino acids. Trimming pared 6 bases from V and 5 bases from J, leaving 13 bases between. Germline V gene lookup returns CDR1 ENHRY and CDR2 SYGVKD. CDR3 protein: CAIRWGDDYGYTF. CDR3 in DNA: TGTGCCATCAGATGGGGGGACGATTATGGCTACACCTTC.

The genes are TRBV20-1 and TRBJ2-6; D is ambiguous. V was cut by 1 base and J by 16 bases, with 2 bases left in between. There are 8 residues in the CDR3. Germline CDR1 DFQATT, CDR2 SNEGSKA (reference sequence). CDR3 protein: CSARALTF. In DNA, the CDR3 is TGCAGTGCTAGAGCTCTGACTTTC.

This clonotype appeared a single time. This may be a read error, as it is one base from a much larger clone. This chain uses TRBV20-1 with TRBJ2-5, with D possibly called TRBD1 or TRBD2 (6 bases each). Germline lookup yields CDR1 DFQATT and CDR2 SNEGSKA (reference sequence). The CDR3 loop spans 15 amino acids. CDR3 in amino acids: CSARQRVQAGETRYF. The CDR3 DNA reads TGCAGTGCTAGACAGCGGGTGCAGGCAGGGGAGACCCGGTACTTC.

The chain uses TRBV12-3 or TRBV12-4 and TRBJ2-5; 8 nucleotides match TRBD2. The J call may be wrong; the DNA end is better matched by TRBJ2-1. The CDR3 loop spans 15 amino acids. As DNA, the CDR3 is TGTGCCAGCAGTTTACGTAGCGGGACCTACAATGAGCAGTTCTTC. Translation: CASSLRSGTYNEQFF.

This clonotype was counted many times. This sequence joins TRBV7-6 and TRBJ2-5, with TRBD2 matching 10 bases. The J segment lost 1 base and the V segment lost 5 bases, leaving 4 bases of the junction unmatched. This CDR3 is 15 amino acids long. From germline, CDR1 is SGHVS and CDR2 FNYEAQ. CDR3 sequence reads: CASSVSGRFQETQYF. The CDR3 nucleotides are TGTGCCAGCAGCGTTAGCGGGAGGTTCCAAGAGACCCAGTACTTC.

This clonotype has a count of ten or more. This chain connects TRBV7-6 to TRBJ2-6; D is possibly TRBD1 (6 bases). The CDR3 is 19 residues long. V was shortened by 1 base and J by 3 bases, with 19 bases between the two germline ends. Germline CDR1 and CDR2: SGHVS and FNYEAQ. The CDR3 nucleotides are TGTGCCAGCAGCTTAGGACAGGCGCCGGGTAGTCGTGGGGCCAACGTCCTGACTTTC. Amino acids: CASSLGQAPGSRGANVLTF. The whole variable domain, filled in from reference TRBV7-6 and TRBJ2-6, reads GAGVSQSPRYKVTKRGQDVALRCDPISGHVSLYWYRQALGQGPEFLTYFNYEAQQDKSGLPNDRFSAERPEGSISTLTIQRTEQRDSAMYRCASSLGQAPGSRGANVLTFGAGSRLTVL.

The chain carries TRBV27 and TRBJ2-7; possible D gene TRBD2, 5 bases. The V end was cut by 7 bases, the J end by 5 bases, with 9 bases between. Per the germline V gene, CDR1 is MNHEY and CDR2 is SMNVEV (reference sequence). CDR3 length: 11 residues. CDR3 residues: CASMVRDEQYF. The CDR3 nucleotides are TGTGCCAGCATGGTGCGGGACGAGCAGTACTTC.

The CDR3 reads CASSTTDENTGELFF. In DNA, the CDR3 is TGTGCCAGCAGCACTACGGACGAAAACACCGGGGAGCTGTTTTTT. This chain connects TRBV12-3 or TRBV12-4 to TRBJ2-2; no definite D call. V was trimmed by 6 bases and J by 2 bases, leaving 13 bases between them. The CDR3 extends over 15 amino acids.

This clonotype appeared a few times. This rearrangement joins TRBV6-5 to TRBJ2-7, with D perhaps TRBD1 or TRBD2 (5 bases each). This CDR3 has 14 amino acids. Trimming stripped 2 bases from V and 3 bases from J, with 11 bases between. CDR1 is MNHEY, CDR2 SVGAGI, per germline. The DNA of the CDR3 is TGTGCCAGCAGTTACGGTACAGGACTCTACGAGCAGTACTTC. It encodes CASSYGTGLYEQYF.

This clonotype was counted only a few times. The chain employs TRBV5-1 and TRBJ2-2; 7 bases agree with TRBD1. Germline CDR1 reads SGHRS; CDR2 reads YFSETQ. J lost 6 bases, V lost 1 base, and 12 bases had no gene match. This CDR3 is built from 17 residues. The CDR3 nucleotides are TGCGCCAGCAGCTTGACGGCTGTCGGGCAGGGGGCCGGGGAGCTGTTTTTT. Translation: CASSLTAVGQGAGELFF.

This clonotype was observed many times. The V gene is TRBV20-1, the J gene TRBJ2-5; possibly TRBD1 for D (5 bases). The CDR3 extends over 14 amino acids. Germline loops: CDR1 DFQATT, CDR2 SNEGSKA (reference sequence). V lost 3 bases to trimming and J lost 0 bases, with 11 bases between them. The CDR3 DNA reads as TGCAGTGCTAGCCCCCCCAGGGACCAAGAGACCCAGTACTTC. This encodes CSASPPRDQETQYF.

Comments on this clonotype: One junction end disagrees with the germline gene, perhaps due to a read error. The J gene is TRBJ1-4, the V gene TRBV7-2; maybe TRBD1 (6 bases). In germline, CDR1 is SGHTA, CDR2 FQGNSA. There are 16 residues in the CDR3. This CDR3 reads CASSHQLRTVNEKLFF. The CDR3 coding sequence is TGCGCCAGCAGCCACCAATTGAGGACAGTAAATGAAAAACTGTTTTTT.

This clonotype showed up just a few times. J is TRBJ2-7 and V is TRBV4-1; weak D call: TRBD2 (5 bases). Germline V gene lookup returns CDR1 MGHRA and CDR2 YSYEKL. V lost 0 bases, J lost 6 bases, and 9 bases lay in between. The CDR3 has 13 residues. The CDR3 DNA sequence: TGCGCCAGCAGCCAAGATCGAGGGCCCGAGCAGTACTTC. Its protein product is CASSQDRGPEQYF.

This sequence joins TRBV19 and TRBJ2-1; 11 bases fit TRBD2. CDR3 length: 15 residues. Germline V gene sequence: CDR1 LNHDA, CDR2 SQIVND (reference sequence). The junction had 4 bases not matched to a gene; V was cut back by 4 bases and J by 5 bases. CDR3 sequence reads: CASSRSLAGDNEQFF. The CDR3 DNA follows: TGTGCCAGTAGTAGGTCACTAGCGGGAGACAATGAGCAGTTCTTC.